This TCR beta chain was identified during a study of T cells in localized non-small cell lung cancer. Study outcomes and limitations: Sequencing was restricted to one tumor region; therefore, heterogeneity remains possible.

A word on this clone: Its antigen is not known.

Measured with immunoSEQ multiplex PCR; TCRdb has only the in-frame clones, and not every one. The table lists about 33,000 clones, around four fifths of them singletons. Deletions cut 5 bases from V and 3 bases from J, with 15 bases between. Per germline, CDR1 SQVTM and CDR2 ANQGSEA. There are 14 residues in the CDR3. The sequenced sample was peripheral blood, obtained before any cancer treatment. J is TRBJ2-3 and V is TRBV29-1; no reliable D call. The TCR was taken from a male donor aged 60 or over with stage III squamous cell lung carcinoma. CDR3 loop: CSVPTGPSTDTQYF. CDR3 nucleotide sequence: TGCAGCGTTCCCACTGGACCTTCGACAGATACGCAGTATTTT.